This T cell receptor beta chain was retrieved from a study of blood T cells in healthy people across ages. In this sample, this clonotype turned up a few times. Its antigen is undetermined. Together with a sample-barcoded 5' primer, a J-beta primer mix was included in a second PCR lasting about 7 to 11 cycles. TCRdb processed the 5' RACE reads anew with MiXCR; each CDR3 protein has one entry. The sample contains about 690,000 distinct CDR3 sequences, less than 45% of which appear only once. Study-wide points: Diversity figures based on one million T cells were deemed too low.

The V gene end was trimmed by 4 bases and the J gene end by 1 base; junction bases not matched to a gene: 9. Per the germline V gene, CDR1 is MGHRA and CDR2 is YSYEKL. CDR3 size: 17 residues. The chain carries TRBV4-1 and TRBJ2-1; 8 bases fit TRBD1. What was sequenced was blood. The clonotype was recovered from an elderly man in good health. The CDR3 spells CASSLDPQGASYNEQFF. In DNA, the CDR3 is TGCGCCAGCAGCCTCGACCCCCAGGGGGCATCCTACAATGAGCAGTTCTTC.